The next 11 T cell receptor beta chains were all read from a single sample in a study of OX40 agonist ivuxolimab in advanced cancers. Assay: immunoSEQ multiplex PCR; the TCRdb copy retains only in-frame clones and omits some. Of 100,000 to 150,000 clones detected, 90% appear once; the ten largest clones hold 0.9% to 1.2%. The source was CD4+ or CD8+ T cells sorted from blood, collected in a trial of the OX40 agonist ivuxolimab. The receptors shown here come from an adult with an advanced solid tumor such as melanoma, head and neck, liver or kidney cancer.

V gene TRBV30 combines with J gene TRBJ2-2; 8 nucleotides line up with TRBD1. Losses at the gene ends were 5 bases for V and 6 bases for J; bases not matched to a gene: 14. The CDR3 has 16 amino acids. Germline V lookup: CDR1 GTSNPN, CDR2 SVGIG (reference sequence). CDR3 protein: CAWQPRRTGSSGELFF. The CDR3 DNA reads TGTGCCTGGCAACCCCGAAGGACAGGGTCATCCGGGGAGCTGTTTTTT.

The chain is built from TRBV14 and TRBJ2-7, with TRBD1 identical over 7 bases. J lost 0 bases, V lost 4 bases, and 6 bases had no gene match. The CDR3 has 15 amino acids. The germline V gene has CDR1 SGHDN and CDR2 FVKESK. The CDR3 DNA reads TGTGCCAGCAGCCCCCTGACAGGGAGCTCCTACGAGCAGTACTTC. This sequence encodes CASSPLTGSSYEQYF.

The chain joins TRBV7-9 to TRBJ1-5; TRBD1 aligns across 7 bases. From germline, CDR1 is SEHNR and CDR2 FQNEAQ (reference sequence). This CDR3 comprises 17 residues. Trimming took 2 bases from V and 0 from J; bases not matched to a gene: 7. The CDR3 is CASSLSWDSVSNQPQHF. CDR3 coding DNA: TGTGCCAGCAGCTTATCGTGGGACAGCGTTAGCAATCAGCCCCAGCATTTT.

The chain employs TRBV28 and TRBJ1-3; D is perhaps TRBD1 (5 bases). Germline V gene data show CDR1 as MDHEN and CDR2 as SYDVKM. The CDR3 totals 16 residues. V lost 2 bases and J lost 6, with 17 bases in between. The DNA of the CDR3 is TGTGCCAGCAGTTTAGAAGTCCGGGACTATGTAAACACCATATATTTT. As protein: CASSLEVRDYVNTIYF.

The chain is built from TRBV29-1 and TRBJ1-2; D perhaps matches TRBD1 (5 bases). Germline V gene lookup returns CDR1 SQVTM and CDR2 ANQGSEA. V lost 7 bases and J lost 8, with 17 bases in between. The CDR3 has 12 amino acids. CDR3 in amino acids: CSGGTGTNGYTF. In nucleotides, the CDR3 is TGCAGCGGGGGGACGGGGACTAACGGCTACACCTTC.

A note on this clone: The same CDR3 also results from other DNA sequences found in this sample. The J gene is TRBJ2-1, the V gene TRBV11-2; D gene ambiguous. Trimming took off 3 bases at V and 6 bases at J, with 3 bases between the two ends. Germline assignment: CDR1 SGHAT and CDR2 FQNNGV. The length of the CDR3 is 11 residues. The CDR3 loop is CASSFLNEQFF. The CDR3 DNA reads as TGTGCCAGCAGCTTCCTCAATGAGCAGTTCTTC.

The J gene is TRBJ2-7, the V gene TRBV7-3, with D uncertain. The V end lost 2 bases, the J end lost 7 bases, and 12 bases lay between the germline ends. The CDR3 contains 13 residues. Germline V gene data show CDR1 as SGHTA and CDR2 as FQGTGA. The CDR3 sequence: CASSLDWAGEQYF. Written as DNA, the CDR3 is TGTGCCAGCAGCTTAGACTGGGCCGGGGAGCAGTACTTC.

Concerning this clone: The sample has other DNA sequences that encode this CDR3 too. The chain joins TRBV28 to TRBJ2-1; no clear D. V was shortened by 6 bases and J by 6 bases, with 6 bases between the two germline ends. CDR1 is MDHEN and CDR2 is SYDVKM in the germline V gene. This CDR3 contains 11 residues. Written as DNA, the CDR3 is TGTGCCAGCAGCCGCCGCAATGAGCAGTTCTTC. This encodes CASSRRNEQFF.

The genes are TRBV27 and TRBJ2-2, with 7 positions matching TRBD1. In germline, CDR1 is MNHEY, CDR2 SMNVEV (reference sequence). V shed 7 bases and J 5 bases; nucleotides not matched to a gene: 7. The CDR3 covers 14 residues. CDR3 amino acids: CASTLYRGTGELFF. Here the CDR3 DNA reads TGTGCCAGCACCCTTTACAGGGGAACCGGGGAGCTGTTTTTT.

V gene TRBV28 combines with J gene TRBJ1-2; maybe TRBD1 (6 bases). Trimming took 5 bases from V and 7 from J, leaving 17 bases between them. Looked up from germline, CDR1 is MDHEN and CDR2 is SYDVKM. This CDR3 is 14 amino acids long. The DNA of the CDR3 is TGTGCCAGCAGTAAACATAACTCAGGGGCTGGCTACACCTTC. Protein product: CASSKHNSGAGYTF.

This rearrangement joins TRBV10-2 to TRBJ1-5, with TRBD1 as a possible D gene (5 bases). The V end was cut by 4 bases, the J end by 6 bases, with 19 bases between. The germline V gene has CDR1 WSHSY and CDR2 SAAADI. The CDR3 has 16 residues. The CDR3 nucleotides are TGCGCCAGCAGTGGGTTAGGGGCAGTGGGGAGTCAGCCCCAGCATTTT. This sequence encodes CASSGLGAVGSQPQHF.